Listed below are T cell receptor beta chains from one sample, sequenced in a study of patients and donors after allogeneic stem cell transplantation. MiXCR, run by TCRdb on the RT-PCR reads, gives a single entry per CDR3 protein. The table includes some 160,000 distinct CDR3 sequences, 24% detected once. The sequenced sample was blood, either unsorted or a sorted T cell fraction (not recorded which). The receptor source for this set is a human donor who was either an allogeneic HSCT recipient or a stem cell or donor lymphocyte infusion donor (not recorded which). It is not recorded whose cells these are; they may come from a transplant donor. Both conserved end residues are part of each CDR3. The D gene is left open where the match is weak. For some rows the clone size is stated as once, few or many, or as a class when expanded; others skip it.

size: few
V: TRBV7-8
D: TRBD1
J: TRBJ2-1
CDR3: CASSLPPGQIHNEQFF
DNA: TGTGCCAGCAGCTTACCCCCGGGACAGATACACAATGAGCAGTTCTTC

size: NA
V: TRBV7-3
D: NA
J: TRBJ1-2
CDR3: CASSLDGFYAYTF
DNA: TGTGCCAGCAGCTTAGACGGATTTTATGCCTACACCTTC

size: few
V: TRBV4-3
D: TRBD1
J: TRBJ2-7
CDR3: CASSQDLDRGHDEQYF
DNA: TGCGCCAGCAGCCAAGATTTGGACAGGGGGCACGACGAGCAGTACTTC

size: many
V: TRBV6-1
D: NA
J: TRBJ1-2
CDR3: CASSPGQNYGYTF
DNA: TGTGCCAGCTCCCCCGGACAGAACTATGGCTACACCTTC

size: few
V: TRBV10-3
D: NA
J: TRBJ2-7
CDR3: CATLSVGPYEQYF
DNA: TGTGCCACCCTTAGCGTGGGGCCCTACGAGCAGTACTTC

size: few
V: TRBV20-1
D: NA
J: TRBJ1-3
CDR3: CSARANPGNTIYF
DNA: TGCAGTGCTAGAGCCAACCCTGGAAACACCATATATTTT

size: NA
V: TRBV4-3
D: NA
J: TRBJ2-1
CDR3: CASSQGWVDEQFF
DNA: TGCGCCAGCAGCCAAGGGTGGGTTGATGAGCAGTTCTTC

size: NA
V: TRBV12-3/TRBV12-4
D: NA
J: TRBJ1-1
CDR3: CASSSRHVVTFF
DNA: TGTGCCAGCAGCTCCCGGCACGTCGTGACTTTCTTT

size: NA
V: TRBV5-1
D: TRBD1
J: TRBJ1-1
CDR3: CASSWAIGQGNTEAFF
DNA: TGCGCCAGCAGCTGGGCCATAGGACAGGGCAACACTGAAGCTTTCTTT

size: NA
V: TRBV4-2
D: NA
J: TRBJ2-1
CDR3: CASSRSLGTPDRNEQFF
DNA: TGTGCCAGCAGCCGCTCTTTGGGGACTCCAGATAGGAATGAGCAGTTCTTC

size: few
V: TRBV16
D: NA
J: TRBJ1-1
CDR3: CASSQSKGQAMGTEAFF
DNA: TGTGCCAGCAGCCAATCGAAGGGCCAAGCTATGGGCACTGAAGCTTTCTTT

size: few
V: TRBV13
D: NA
J: TRBJ1-6
CDR3: CASSLGGRSSYNSPLHF
DNA: TGTGCCAGCAGCTTAGGGGGCAGGAGCTCCTATAATTCACCCCTCCACTTT

size: many
V: TRBV20-1
D: NA
J: TRBJ1-1
CDR3: CSAGLQGNTEAFF
DNA: TGCAGTGCTGGATTACAGGGAAACACTGAAGCTTTCTTT

size: NA
V: TRBV5-1
D: NA
J: TRBJ1-2
CDR3: CASSGHPNYGYTF
DNA: TGCGCCAGCAGCGGGCACCCTAACTATGGCTACACCTTC

size: once
V: TRBV6-2/TRBV6-3
D: TRBD1
J: TRBJ1-1
CDR3: CASSYPGQGARGTEAFF
DNA: TGTGCCAGCAGCTATCCGGGACAGGGGGCGAGAGGGACTGAAGCTTTCTTT

size: NA
V: TRBV10-3
D: TRBD1
J: TRBJ2-1
CDR3: CAISDTTGDEQFF
DNA: TGTGCCATCAGCGACACGACAGGGGATGAGCAGTTCTTC

size: NA
V: TRBV28
D: TRBD1
J: TRBJ2-7
CDR3: CASSLSLGQGLSYEQYF
DNA: TGTGCCAGCAGTTTAAGCCTGGGACAGGGTCTGTCCTACGAGCAGTACTTC

size: NA
V: TRBV20-1
D: NA
J: TRBJ1-1
CDR3: CSAQGGHSNTEAFF
DNA: TGCAGTGCCCAAGGGGGACACTCGAACACTGAAGCTTTCTTT

size: NA
V: TRBV25-1
D: NA
J: TRBJ2-7
CDR3: CASRGAQSSYEQYF
DNA: TGTGCCAGCAGAGGGGCCCAGAGCTCCTACGAGCAGTACTTC

size: NA
V: TRBV10-3
D: NA
J: TRBJ1-5
CDR3: CAISESSREAQHF
DNA: TGTGCCATCAGTGAGTCTTCGCGGGAAGCCCAGCATTTT

size: NA
V: TRBV20-1
D: NA
J: TRBJ1-2
CDR3: CSARDSYGYTF
DNA: TGCAGTGCTAGGGACAGCTATGGCTACACCTTC

size: NA
V: TRBV7-9
D: TRBD1
J: TRBJ2-1
CDR3: CASSLADRVSNEQFF
DNA: TGTGCCAGCAGCTTAGCCGACAGGGTTTCCAATGAGCAGTTCTTC

size: NA
V: TRBV12-3/TRBV12-4
D: NA
J: TRBJ1-2
CDR3: CTSTTWGEGYTF
DNA: TGTACCAGCACGACCTGGGGGGAGGGCTACACCTTC